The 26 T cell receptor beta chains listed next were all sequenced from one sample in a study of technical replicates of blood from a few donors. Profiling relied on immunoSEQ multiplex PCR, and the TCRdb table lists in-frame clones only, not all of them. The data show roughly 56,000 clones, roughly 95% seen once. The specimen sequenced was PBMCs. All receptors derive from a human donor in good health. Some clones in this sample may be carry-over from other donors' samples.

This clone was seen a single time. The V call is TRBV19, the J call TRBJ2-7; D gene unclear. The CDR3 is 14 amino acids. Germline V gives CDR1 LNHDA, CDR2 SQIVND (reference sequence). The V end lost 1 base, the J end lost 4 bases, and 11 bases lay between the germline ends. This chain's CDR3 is CASSIVASSYEQYF. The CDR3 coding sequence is TGTGCCAGTAGTATAGTAGCCTCCTCATACGAGCAGTACTTC.

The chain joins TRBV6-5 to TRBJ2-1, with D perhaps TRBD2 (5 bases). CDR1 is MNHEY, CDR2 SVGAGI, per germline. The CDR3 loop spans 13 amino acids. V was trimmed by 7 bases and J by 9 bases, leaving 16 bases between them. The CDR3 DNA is TGTGCCAGCACCCCTCCGGGGATCACTGAGCAGTTCTTC. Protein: CASTPPGITEQFF.

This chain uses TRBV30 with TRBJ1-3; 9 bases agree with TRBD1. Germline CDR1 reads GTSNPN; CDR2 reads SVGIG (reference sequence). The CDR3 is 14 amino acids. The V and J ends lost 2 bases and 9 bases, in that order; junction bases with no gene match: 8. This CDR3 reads CAWSLLGQGATIYF. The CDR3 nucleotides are TGTGCCTGGAGTCTATTGGGACAGGGTGCCACCATATATTTT.

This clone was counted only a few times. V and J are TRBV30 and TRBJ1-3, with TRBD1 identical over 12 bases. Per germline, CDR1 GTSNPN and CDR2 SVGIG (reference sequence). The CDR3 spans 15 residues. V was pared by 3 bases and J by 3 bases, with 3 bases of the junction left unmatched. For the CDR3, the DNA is TGTGCCTGGAGCGGGGACAGGGGGCATGGAAACACCATATATTTT. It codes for CAWSGDRGHGNTIYF.

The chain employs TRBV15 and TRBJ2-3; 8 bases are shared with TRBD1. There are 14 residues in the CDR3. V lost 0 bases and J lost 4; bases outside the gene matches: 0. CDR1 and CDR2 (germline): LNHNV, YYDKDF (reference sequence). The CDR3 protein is CATSRDRGPDTQYF. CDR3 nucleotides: TGTGCCACCAGCAGAGACAGGGGGCCAGATACGCAGTATTTT.

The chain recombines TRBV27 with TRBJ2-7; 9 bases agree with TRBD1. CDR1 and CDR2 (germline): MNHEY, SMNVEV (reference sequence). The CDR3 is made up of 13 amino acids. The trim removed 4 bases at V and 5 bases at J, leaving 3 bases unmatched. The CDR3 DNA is TGTGCCAGCAGTTGGGACAGGGCGAACGAGCAGTACTTC. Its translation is CASSWDRANEQYF.

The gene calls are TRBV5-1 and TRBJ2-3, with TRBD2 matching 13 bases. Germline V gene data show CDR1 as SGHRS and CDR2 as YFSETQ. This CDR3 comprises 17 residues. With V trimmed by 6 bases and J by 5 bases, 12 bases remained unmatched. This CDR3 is CASTRTSGRASGDTQYF. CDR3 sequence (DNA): TGCGCCAGCACCAGGACTAGCGGGAGAGCCAGTGGAGATACGCAGTATTTT.

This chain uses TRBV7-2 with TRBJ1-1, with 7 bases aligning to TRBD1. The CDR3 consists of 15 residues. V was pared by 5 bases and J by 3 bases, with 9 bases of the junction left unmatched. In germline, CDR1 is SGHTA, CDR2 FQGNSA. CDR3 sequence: CASSPRLRGDTEAFF. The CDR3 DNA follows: TGTGCCAGCAGCCCTAGACTCAGGGGGGACACTGAAGCTTTCTTT.

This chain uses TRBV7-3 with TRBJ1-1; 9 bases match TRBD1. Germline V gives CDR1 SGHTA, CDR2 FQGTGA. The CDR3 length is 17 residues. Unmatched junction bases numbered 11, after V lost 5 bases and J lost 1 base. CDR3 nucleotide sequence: TGTGCCAGCAGCGCGACCGGGACAGGGATGGGGAACACTGAAGCTTTCTTT. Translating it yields CASSATGTGMGNTEAFF.

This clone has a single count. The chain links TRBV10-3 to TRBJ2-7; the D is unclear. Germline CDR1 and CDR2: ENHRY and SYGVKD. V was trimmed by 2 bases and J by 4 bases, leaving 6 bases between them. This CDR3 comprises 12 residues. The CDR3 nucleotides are TGTGCCATCAGTGAGGCGATGTACGAGCAGTACTTC. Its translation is CAISEAMYEQYF.

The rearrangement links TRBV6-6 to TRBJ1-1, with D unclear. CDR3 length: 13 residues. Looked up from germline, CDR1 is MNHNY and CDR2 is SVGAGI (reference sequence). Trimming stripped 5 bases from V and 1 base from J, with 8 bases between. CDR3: CASSRQENTEAFF. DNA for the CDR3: TGTGCCAGCAGTAGGCAGGAGAACACTGAAGCTTTCTTT.

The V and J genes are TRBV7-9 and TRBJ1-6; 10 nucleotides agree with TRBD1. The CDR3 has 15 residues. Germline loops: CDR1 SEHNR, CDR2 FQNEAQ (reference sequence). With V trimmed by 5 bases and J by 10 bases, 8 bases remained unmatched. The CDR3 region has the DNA TGTGCCAGCAGCCCGGACAGGGGGTTATACTCACCCCTCCACTTT. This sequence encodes CASSPDRGLYSPLHF.

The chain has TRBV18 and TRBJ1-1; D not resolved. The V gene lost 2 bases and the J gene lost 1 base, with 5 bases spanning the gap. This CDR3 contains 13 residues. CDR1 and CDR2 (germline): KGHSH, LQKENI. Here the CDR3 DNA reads TGTGCCAGCTCACCAGGCCAGAACACTGAAGCTTTCTTT. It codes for CASSPGQNTEAFF.

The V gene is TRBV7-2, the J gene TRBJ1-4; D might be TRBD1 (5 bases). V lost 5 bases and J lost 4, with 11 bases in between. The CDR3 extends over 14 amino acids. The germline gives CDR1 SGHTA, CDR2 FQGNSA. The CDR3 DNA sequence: TGTGCCAGCAGCCGGGGGTCCTATAATGAAAAACTGTTTTTT. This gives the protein CASSRGSYNEKLFF.

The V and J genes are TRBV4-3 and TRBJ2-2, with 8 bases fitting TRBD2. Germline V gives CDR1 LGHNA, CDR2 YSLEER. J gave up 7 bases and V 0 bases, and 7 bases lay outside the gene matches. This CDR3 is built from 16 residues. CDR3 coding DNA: TGCGCCAGCAGCCAAGAGGTCGGGAGGGCCTTCGGGGAGCTGTTTTTT. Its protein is CASSQEVGRAFGELFF.

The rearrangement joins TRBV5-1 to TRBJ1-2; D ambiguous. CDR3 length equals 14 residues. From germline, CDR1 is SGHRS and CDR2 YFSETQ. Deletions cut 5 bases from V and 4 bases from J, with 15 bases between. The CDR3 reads CASRAGSAAYGYTF. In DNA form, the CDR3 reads TGCGCCAGCAGGGCCGGGAGTGCTGCCTATGGCTACACCTTC.

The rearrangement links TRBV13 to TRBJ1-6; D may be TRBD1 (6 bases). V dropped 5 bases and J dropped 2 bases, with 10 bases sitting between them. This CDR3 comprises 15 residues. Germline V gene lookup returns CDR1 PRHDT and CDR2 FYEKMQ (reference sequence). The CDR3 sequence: CASSETGTYNSPLHF. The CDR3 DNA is TGTGCCAGCAGCGAAACAGGGACCTATAATTCACCCCTCCACTTT.

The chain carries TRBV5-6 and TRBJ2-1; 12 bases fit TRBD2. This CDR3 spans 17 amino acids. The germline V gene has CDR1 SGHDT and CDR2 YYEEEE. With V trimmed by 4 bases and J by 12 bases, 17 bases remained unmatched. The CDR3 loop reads CASSGGRGLAGRSAQFF. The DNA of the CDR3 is TGTGCCAGCAGCGGGGGGAGGGGACTAGCGGGCCGCAGCGCGCAGTTCTTC.

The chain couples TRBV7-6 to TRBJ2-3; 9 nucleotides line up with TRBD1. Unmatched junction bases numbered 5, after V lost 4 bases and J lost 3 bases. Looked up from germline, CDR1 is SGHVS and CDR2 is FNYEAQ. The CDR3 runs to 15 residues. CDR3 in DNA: TGTGCCAGCAGCTACTCCGGACAGGGGACAGATACGCAGTATTTT. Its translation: CASSYSGQGTDTQYF.

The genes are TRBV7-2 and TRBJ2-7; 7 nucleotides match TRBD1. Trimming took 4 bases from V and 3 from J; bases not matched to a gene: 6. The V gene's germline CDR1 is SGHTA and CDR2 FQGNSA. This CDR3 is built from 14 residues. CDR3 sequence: CASSYGTEGYEQYF. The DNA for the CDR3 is TGTGCCAGCAGCTACGGGACAGAGGGCTACGAGCAGTACTTC.

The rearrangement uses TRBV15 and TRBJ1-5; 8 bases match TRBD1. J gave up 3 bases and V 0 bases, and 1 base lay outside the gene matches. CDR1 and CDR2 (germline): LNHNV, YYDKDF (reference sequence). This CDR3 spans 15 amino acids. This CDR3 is CATSRDRGLNQPQHF. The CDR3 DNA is TGTGCCACCAGCAGAGACAGGGGGCTCAATCAGCCCCAGCATTTT.

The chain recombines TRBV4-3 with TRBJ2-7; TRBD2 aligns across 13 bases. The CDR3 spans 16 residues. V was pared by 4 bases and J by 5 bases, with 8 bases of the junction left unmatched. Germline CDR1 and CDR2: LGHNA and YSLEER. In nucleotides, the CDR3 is TGCGCCAGCAGCCCCCTGGGGACTAGCGGGACCCACGAGCAGTACTTC. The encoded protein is CASSPLGTSGTHEQYF.

This chain's CDR3 is CASSLATTGGYGYTF. Written as DNA, the CDR3 is TGTGCCAGCAGCTTAGCGACGACAGGGGGCTATGGCTACACCTTC. V usage is TRBV7-9 and J usage is TRBJ1-2; 9 positions match TRBD1. CDR1 is SEHNR and CDR2 is FQNEAQ in the germline V gene (reference sequence). The length of the CDR3 is 15 residues. V lost 0 bases, J lost 4 bases, and 3 bases stayed unmatched.

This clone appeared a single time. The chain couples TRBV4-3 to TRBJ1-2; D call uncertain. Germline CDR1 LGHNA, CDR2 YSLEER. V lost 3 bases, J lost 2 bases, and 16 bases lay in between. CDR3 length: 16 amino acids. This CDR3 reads CASSHTNDISNYGYTF. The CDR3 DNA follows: TGCGCCAGCAGCCATACCAATGACATTTCAAACTATGGCTACACCTTC.

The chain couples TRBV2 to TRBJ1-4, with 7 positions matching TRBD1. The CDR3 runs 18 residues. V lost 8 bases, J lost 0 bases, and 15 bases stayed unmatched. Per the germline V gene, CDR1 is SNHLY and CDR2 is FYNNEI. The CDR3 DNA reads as TGTGCCAGCCGGGACAGACACCCGATGTATCCAACTAATGAAAAACTGTTTTTT. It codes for CASRDRHPMYPTNEKLFF.

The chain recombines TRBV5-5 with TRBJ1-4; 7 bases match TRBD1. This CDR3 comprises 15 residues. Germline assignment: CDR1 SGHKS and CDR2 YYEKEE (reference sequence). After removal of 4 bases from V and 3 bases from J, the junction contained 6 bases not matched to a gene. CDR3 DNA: TGTGCCAGCAGCAAAGACAGGGTCTCTAATGAAAAACTGTTTTTT. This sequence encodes CASSKDRVSNEKLFF. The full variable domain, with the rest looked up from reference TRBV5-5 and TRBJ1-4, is DAGVTQSPTHLIKTRGQQVTLRCSPISGHKSVSWYQQVLGQGPQFIFQYYEKEERGRGNFPDRFSARQFPNYSSELNVNALLLGDSALYLCASSKDRVSNEKLFFGSGTQLSVL.